The present TCR beta chain was sequenced within a study of cytomegalovirus exposure and HLA in healthy donors. Findings and limits, study-wide: The presence/absence work took it that sequencing depth was about the same across donors.

Of note for this clone: Its target is unknown.

The study ran its PCR with 60 Vbeta and 13 Jbeta primers. The method was immunoSEQ multiplex PCR; TCRdb's version includes in-frame clones alone and lacks a portion of them. The sample has about 140,000 clones, over 70% seen once. Germline-derived CDR1 and CDR2 are LNHDA and SQIVND (reference sequence). The CDR3 is 15 amino acids. Trimming shortened V by 2 bases and J by 5 bases, and 13 bases separated the two germline ends. Donors showed nominal health when sampled, although they likely had unrecorded immune exposures. The source is a man aged 35 to 55 in good health and CMV-seronegative. Sequencing was performed on PBMCs. This chain links TRBV19 with TRBJ1-5, with D possibly TRBD1 on 5 matching bases. The CDR3 coding sequence is TGTGCCAGTAGTATATACAGGTCGGCGGATCAGCCCCAGCATTTT. Amino acids: CASSIYRSADQPQHF.